The source of this T cell receptor (beta chain) is a study of T cells in narcolepsy. The overall study: Donors had narcolepsy type 1 or type 2, or were healthy controls.

Of note for this clone: Its antigen remains unknown.

Method: immunoSEQ multiplex PCR; TCRdb's copy keeps in-frame clones and lacks some. The sample records 25,000 to 30,000 clones, around 87% being singletons. Study outcomes and limitations: Autoreactive clonotypes reportedly recurred in blood of same and different patients, not controls.

The clonotype originates from a human donor in good health. The source material was memory (CD45RA-) CD4+ T cells from blood.

The CDR3 DNA reads TGTGCCAGCAGTGAAGCGAGAGACTTCGTCGGCTACACCTTC. It translates to CASSEARDFVGYTF. The rearrangement uses TRBV2 and TRBJ1-2, with D hard to call. From germline, CDR1 is SNHLY and CDR2 FYNNEI. Trimming took off 0 bases at V and 8 bases at J, with 13 bases between the two ends. The CDR3 consists of 14 residues. The whole variable domain, remainder taken from reference TRBV2 and TRBJ1-2, is EPEVTQTPSHQVTQMGQEVILRCVPISNHLYFYWYRQILGQKVEFLVSFYNNEISEKSEIFDDQFSVERPDGSNFTLKIRSTKLEDSAMYFCASSEARDFVGYTFGSGTRLTVV.